These 20 T cell receptor beta chains came from one sample sequenced in a study of shared clonotypes between healthy human individuals. Sequenced by immunoSEQ multiplex PCR; TCRdb stores in-frame clones only, minus some. The repertoire consists of 550,000 to 700,000 clones, with around four fifths occurring once and the leading ten covering 1.5% to 2%. The sample consisted of memory CD4+ T cells sorted from blood. The subset denotes: CD45RA-negative fraction. These TCRs come from a woman aged 25 to 39 in good health.

The chain carries TRBV5-1 and TRBJ1-3; no reliable D call. Germline V gene data show CDR1 as SGHRS and CDR2 as YFSETQ. CDR3 length: 14 amino acids. The V gene lost 0 bases and the J gene lost 2 bases, with 6 bases spanning the gap. CDR3 nucleotide sequence: TGCGCCAGCAGCTTGGTAGGGACTGGAAACACCATATATTTT. Protein product: CASSLVGTGNTIYF.

The genes are TRBV14 and TRBJ2-7; 10 positions match TRBD1. The CDR3 is made up of 15 amino acids. Trimming removed 4 bases from V and 2 bases from J; junction bases left unmatched: 5. Germline lookup yields CDR1 SGHDN and CDR2 FVKESK. The CDR3, as DNA: TGTGCCAGCAGCCGAGCCGGGACAGGGGCCTACGAGCAGTACTTC. Its protein product is CASSRAGTGAYEQYF.

A few counts support this clone. Other nucleotide sequences from this sample produce the same CDR3. CDR3: CASSQDEGNQPQHF. Here the CDR3 DNA reads TGCGCCAGCAGCCAAGATGAGGGGAACCAGCCCCAGCATTTT. The chain uses TRBV4-1 and TRBJ1-5; possibly TRBD1 for D (5 bases). Germline V CDR1 and CDR2: MGHRA, YSYEKL. V was trimmed by 0 bases and J by 7 bases, leaving 10 bases between them. This CDR3 is built from 14 residues.

V gene TRBV5-1 combines with J gene TRBJ2-3; 8 bases match TRBD2. There are 16 residues in the CDR3. V lost 4 bases and J lost 4; bases outside the gene matches: 11. In germline, CDR1 is SGHRS, CDR2 YFSETQ. As DNA, the CDR3 is TGCGCCAGCAGCGGAGCGGGAGTTCGTCCGTCAGATACGCAGTATTTT. It translates to CASSGAGVRPSDTQYF.

J is TRBJ2-1 and V is TRBV19; 9 bases line up with TRBD2. Germline assignment: CDR1 LNHDA and CDR2 SQIVND (reference sequence). Trimming took 5 bases from V and 10 from J; bases not matched to a gene: 12. The CDR3 extends over 15 amino acids. The CDR3 loop is CASSERTSDPREQFF. For the CDR3, the DNA is TGTGCCAGTAGTGAGAGGACTAGCGACCCCAGGGAGCAGTTCTTC.

The DNA of the CDR3 is TGTGCCAGTATCCCCTATCCCTTCGGACTAGCGACCACAGATACGCAGTATTTT. Its protein product is CASIPYPFGLATTDTQYF. V gene TRBV19 combines with J gene TRBJ2-3, with 9 bases aligning to TRBD2. The CDR3 consists of 18 residues. V lost 7 bases, J lost 2 bases, and 16 bases stayed unmatched. The germline V gene encodes CDR1 LNHDA and CDR2 SQIVND (reference sequence).

The chain joins TRBV19 to TRBJ1-2; 9 bases match TRBD1. Germline CDR1 reads LNHDA; CDR2 reads SQIVND (reference sequence). CDR3 length: 14 amino acids. Trimming cost V 5 bases and J 4 bases; bases outside gene matches: 5. The CDR3 nucleotides are TGTGCCAGTAGTCCTACAGGGGGCACCTATGGCTACACCTTC. This gives the protein CASSPTGGTYGYTF.

The chain joins TRBV28 to TRBJ1-2; tentative D call: TRBD1 (5 bases). Trimming removed 7 bases at V and 8 bases at J, with 11 bases between. The CDR3 loop spans 11 amino acids. Germline V gene sequence: CDR1 MDHEN, CDR2 SYDVKM. The DNA for the CDR3 is TGTGCCAGCACCCACAGGACGGGCTACACCTTC. Its translation: CASTHRTGYTF.

The sample holds many counts of this clone. The same CDR3 also results from other DNA sequences found in this sample. The V call is TRBV5-1, the J call TRBJ2-3; D uncertain. The CDR3 is 15 residues long. CDR1 and CDR2 from the germline V gene are SGHRS and YFSETQ. The V gene lost 0 bases and the J gene lost 0 bases, with 8 bases spanning the gap. For the CDR3, the DNA is TGCGCCAGCAGCTTGGCAACAACTAGCACAGATACGCAGTATTTT. This translates into CASSLATTSTDTQYF.

This clone turned up a few times. The CDR3 coding sequence is TGTGCCAGCAGCTTAATCGAGGGGATCCCTGGAAACACCATATATTTT. This gives the protein CASSLIEGIPGNTIYF. The chain joins TRBV11-2 to TRBJ1-3; tentatively, D is TRBD1 (5 bases). V gave up 2 bases and J gave up 2 bases, with 13 bases separating them. Germline V lookup: CDR1 SGHAT, CDR2 FQNNGV. The CDR3 is 16 residues long. The whole variable domain, filled in from reference TRBV11-2 and TRBJ1-3, reads EAGVAQSPRYKIIEKRQSVAFWCNPISGHATLYWYQQILGQGPKLLIQFQNNGVVDDSQLPKDRFSAERLKGVDSTLKIQPAKLEDSAVYLCASSLIEGIPGNTIYFGEGSWLTVV.

The sample holds a few counts of this clone. This chain uses TRBV6-5 with TRBJ2-5; tentative D call: TRBD2 (7 bases). V lost 0 bases to trimming and J lost 0 bases, with 11 bases between them. CDR3 length: 16 residues. Germline lookup yields CDR1 MNHEY and CDR2 SVGAGI. The CDR3: CASSYSAGAYQETQYF. As DNA, the CDR3 is TGTGCCAGCAGTTACTCCGCGGGGGCGTACCAAGAGACCCAGTACTTC.

The sample holds many counts of this clone. The gene calls are TRBV9 and TRBJ1-1; unclear D gene. V shed 0 bases and J shed 11 bases, with 17 bases lying between them. The V gene's germline CDR1 is SGDLS and CDR2 YYNGEE. CDR3 size: 14 residues. CDR3 loop: CASSVAGLIQRAFF. In nucleotides, the CDR3 is TGTGCCAGCAGCGTAGCTGGGTTGATCCAGCGGGCTTTCTTT.

This sequence joins TRBV5-1 and TRBJ2-7, with D hard to call. The CDR3 totals 12 residues. The germline V gene has CDR1 SGHRS and CDR2 YFSETQ. Trimming shortened V by 2 bases and J by 3 bases, and 6 bases separated the two germline ends. The CDR3 protein is CASSFPGYEQYF. In nucleotides, the CDR3 is TGCGCCAGCAGCTTTCCGGGCTACGAGCAGTACTTC.

J is TRBJ2-5 and V is TRBV28; a possible D gene is TRBD2 (6 bases). CDR1 is MDHEN and CDR2 is SYDVKM in the germline V gene. V lost 5 bases and J 0 bases, leaving 19 bases between the germline ends. CDR3 length equals 17 residues. In nucleotides, the CDR3 is TGTGCCAGCAGTCCAGGGACTGACGACACGTACCAAGAGACCCAGTACTTC. Protein sequence: CASSPGTDDTYQETQYF.

This rearrangement joins TRBV5-6 to TRBJ1-1; D perhaps matches TRBD1 (6 bases). Trimming pared 6 bases from V and 4 bases from J, leaving 16 bases between. The CDR3 covers 14 residues. In germline, CDR1 is SGHDT, CDR2 YYEEEE. This CDR3 is CASTGGTSITEAFF. CDR3 nucleotides: TGTGCCAGCACCGGGGGGACATCTATCACTGAAGCTTTCTTT.

The chain joins TRBV5-1 to TRBJ2-2, with a weak D call TRBD1 (7 bases). This CDR3 region has 14 residues. The ends were cut back, 4 bases at V and 5 bases at J, with 12 bases in the middle. Germline V gene sequence: CDR1 SGHRS, CDR2 YFSETQ. The CDR3 here is CASSTGEVTGELFF. In DNA form, the CDR3 reads TGCGCCAGCAGCACAGGGGAGGTGACCGGGGAGCTGTTTTTT.

This clone has only a few counts. This chain connects TRBV5-1 to TRBJ1-1; TRBD1 aligns across 7 bases. The CDR3 extends over 15 amino acids. The trim removed 3 bases at V and 5 bases at J, leaving 10 bases unmatched. Per germline, CDR1 SGHRS and CDR2 YFSETQ. CDR3 in amino acids: CASSSRQGSRTEAFF. CDR3 bases: TGCGCCAGCAGCTCACGACAGGGATCGAGAACTGAAGCTTTCTTT.

Comment on this clone: This sample includes further DNA sequences coding for the same CDR3. The chain is built from TRBV28 and TRBJ2-5; no reliable D call. This CDR3 is built from 13 residues. Germline CDR1 is MDHEN and CDR2 is SYDVKM. Trimming removed 5 bases at V and 2 bases at J, with 9 bases between. The CDR3 spells CASSPSIQETQYF. The CDR3 region has the DNA TGTGCCAGCAGTCCGTCAATACAAGAGACCCAGTACTTC.

V is TRBV19 and J is TRBJ1-5; 10 positions agree with TRBD1. This CDR3 spans 15 amino acids. Germline lookup yields CDR1 LNHDA and CDR2 SQIVND (reference sequence). Losses at the gene ends were 8 bases for V and 10 bases for J; bases not matched to a gene: 14. The CDR3 loop is CASSLGGTGAFPQHF. CDR3 nucleotide sequence: TGTGCCAGTTCCCTAGGGGGGACAGGGGCTTTTCCCCAGCATTTT.

This clone has only one observation. This sequence joins TRBV30 and TRBJ2-7, with 10 bases identical to TRBD2. Germline lookup yields CDR1 GTSNPN and CDR2 SVGIG (reference sequence). This CDR3 has 13 residues. V shed 6 bases and J 8 bases; nucleotides not matched to a gene: 10. The CDR3 loop is CACQTSGISKQYF. The CDR3 nucleotides read TGTGCCTGCCAAACTAGCGGGATTAGCAAGCAGTACTTC. The whole variable domain, remainder taken from reference TRBV30 and TRBJ2-7, is SQTIHQWPATLVQPVGSPLSLECTVEGTSNPNLYWYRQAAGRGLQLLFYSVGIGQISSEVPQNLSASRPQDRQFILSSKKLLLSDSGFYLCACQTSGISKQYFGPGTRLTVT.